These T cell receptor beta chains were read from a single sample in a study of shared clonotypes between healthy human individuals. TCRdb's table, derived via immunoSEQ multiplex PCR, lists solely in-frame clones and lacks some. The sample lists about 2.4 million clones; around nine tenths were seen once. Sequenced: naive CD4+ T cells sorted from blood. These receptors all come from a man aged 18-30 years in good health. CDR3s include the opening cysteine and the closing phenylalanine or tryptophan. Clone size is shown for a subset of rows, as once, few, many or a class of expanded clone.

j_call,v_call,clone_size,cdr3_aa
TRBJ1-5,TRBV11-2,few,CASSLTGSQPQHF
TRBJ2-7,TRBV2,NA,CASSARDRGRDEQYF
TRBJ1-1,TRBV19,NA,CASSRTGIEAFF
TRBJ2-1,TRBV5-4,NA,CASSPGQLRGNEQFF
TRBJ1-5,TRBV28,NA,CASSSRTGTQPQHF
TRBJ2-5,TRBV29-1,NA,CSVEDPRLKETQYF
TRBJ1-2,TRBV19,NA,CASSPPGTNYGYTF
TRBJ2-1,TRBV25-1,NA,CASSEQSGSSYNEQFF
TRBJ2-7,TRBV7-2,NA,CASSLARDPSYEQYF
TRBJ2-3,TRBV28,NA,CASSELDRGSTDTQYF
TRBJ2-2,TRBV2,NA,CATTDGNTGELFF
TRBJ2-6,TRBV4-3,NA,CASTKTGANVLTF
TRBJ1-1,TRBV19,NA,CASIESGKNTEAFF
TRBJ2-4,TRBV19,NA,CASSLSGTGKNIQYF
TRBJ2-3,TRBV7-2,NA,CASSHGTSGSYTQYF
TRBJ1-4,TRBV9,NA,CASSWGKTNEKLFF
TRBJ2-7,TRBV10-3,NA,CATDVGDRDRNEQYF
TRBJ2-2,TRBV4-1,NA,CASSQGLQGRTGELFF
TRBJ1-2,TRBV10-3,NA,CAISEVPSNYGYTF
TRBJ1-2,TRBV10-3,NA,CAIKGGEVRGYTF
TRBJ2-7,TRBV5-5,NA,CASSSDRVGYEQYF
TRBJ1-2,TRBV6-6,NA,CASRETGIYGYTF
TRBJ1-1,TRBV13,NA,CASSLSAGTLNTEAFF
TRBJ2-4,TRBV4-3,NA,CASSQARDSLAKNIQYF
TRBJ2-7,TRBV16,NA,CASSQSPGREQYF
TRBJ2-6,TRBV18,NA,CASSESGLSGANVLTF
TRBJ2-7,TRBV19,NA,CASSIETSGRASSYEQYF
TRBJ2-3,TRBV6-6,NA,CASTLGQGDTDTQYF
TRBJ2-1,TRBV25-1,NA,CASSVRESANEQFF
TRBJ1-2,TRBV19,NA,CASSIDATRHYGYTF
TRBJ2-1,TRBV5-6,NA,CASSLSGSYNEQFF